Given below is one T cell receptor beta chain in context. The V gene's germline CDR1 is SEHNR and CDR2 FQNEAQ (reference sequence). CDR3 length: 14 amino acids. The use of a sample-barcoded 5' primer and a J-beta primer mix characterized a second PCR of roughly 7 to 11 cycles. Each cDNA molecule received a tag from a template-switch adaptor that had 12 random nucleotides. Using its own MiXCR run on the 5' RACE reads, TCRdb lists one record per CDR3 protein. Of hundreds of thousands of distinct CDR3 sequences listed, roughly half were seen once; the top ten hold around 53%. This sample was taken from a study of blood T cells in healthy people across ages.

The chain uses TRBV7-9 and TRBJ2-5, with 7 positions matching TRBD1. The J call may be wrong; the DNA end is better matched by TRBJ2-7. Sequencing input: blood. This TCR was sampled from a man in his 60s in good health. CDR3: CASSADRVIFEQYF. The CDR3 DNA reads TGTGCCAGCAGCGCTGACAGGGTGATTTTCGAGCAGTACTTC.